The rows below give T cell receptor beta chains drawn from one sample of a study of T cells in Graves' hyperthyroidism and ophthalmopathy. TCRdb recomputed calls from the multiplex PCR reads with MiXCR, one row per CDR3 protein. The sample records 200,000 to 250,000 distinct CDR3 sequences, around 15% being singletons. Sequences were obtained from blood. These TCRs come from a woman aged 18-35 years with Graves' ophthalmopathy. CDR3s include the opening cysteine and the closing phenylalanine or tryptophan. Fields, in order: D gene, V gene, J gene, clone size, CDR3 protein, CDR3 DNA. A D gene is named only where the DNA matches it firmly. Size values are once, few and many counts, or a class for expanded clones, and some rows have none.

>TRBD1|TRBV15|TRBJ2-2|many
CATSNLRGTGKIGELFF
TGTGCCACCAGCAACCTTCGTGGGACAGGGAAAATCGGGGAGCTGTTTTTT
>NA|TRBV20-1|TRBJ2-7|many
CSARGLETYEQYF
TGCAGTGCTAGGGGACTGGAAACCTACGAGCAGTACTTC
>NA|TRBV28|TRBJ2-7|NA
CASSPIPRDTHYEQYF
TGTGCCAGCAGCCCAATCCCCCGGGACACCCACTACGAGCAGTACTTC
>NA|TRBV30|TRBJ2-1|many
CAWSNQGGGTYNEQFF
TGTGCCTGGAGTAACCAGGGGGGGGGGACCTACAATGAGCAGTTCTTC
>NA|TRBV19|TRBJ2-3|NA
CASTQGGTDTQYF
TGTGCCAGTACGCAGGGGGGTACAGATACGCAGTATTTT
>NA|TRBV29-1|TRBJ1-1|many
CSGHRAQDTEAFF
TGCAGCGGTCACAGGGCTCAAGACACTGAAGCTTTCTTT
>TRBD1|TRBV28|TRBJ1-5|many
CASSLYGTGRSNQPQHF
TGTGCCAGCAGTTTATATGGGACAGGAAGGAGCAATCAGCCCCAGCATTTT
>NA|TRBV7-7|TRBJ1-1|NA
CASNLRFLNTEAFF
TGTGCTAGCAACCTAAGATTTCTCAACACTGAAGCTTTCTTT
>TRBD2|TRBV20-1|TRBJ2-5|many
CSARALPSGGAEWETQYF
TGCAGTGCTAGAGCCCTCCCTAGCGGGGGGGCCGAATGGGAGACCCAGTACTTC
>NA|TRBV2|TRBJ1-2|many
CASSQSGGATGYTF
TGTGCCAGCAGCCAATCGGGGGGGGCGACTGGCTACACCTTC
>NA|TRBV27|TRBJ2-7|NA
CASSRASANSYEQYF
TGTGCCAGCAGTCGTGCTAGCGCTAACTCCTACGAGCAGTACTTC
>NA|TRBV12-3/TRBV12-4|TRBJ1-1|many
CAVSGTAWVTEAFF
TGTGCCGTATCCGGGACGGCGTGGGTCACTGAAGCTTTCTTT
>TRBD2|TRBV6-1|TRBJ2-7|many
CASSTYAGGSYEQYF
TGTGCCAGCAGCACCTACGCGGGAGGGAGCTACGAGCAGTACTTC
>NA|TRBV7-2|TRBJ2-7|many
CASSLARDNYEQYF
TGTGCCAGCAGCTTAGCGAGGGACAACTACGAGCAGTACTTC
>TRBD2|TRBV28|TRBJ2-1|many
CASFQAGGLSFF
TGTGCCAGCTTCCAGGCCGGGGGGTTATCGTTCTTC